This section outlines one T cell receptor beta chain sequence together with its context. The table lists this clonotype with many counts. What this receptor recognizes is not known. Qualities for individual bases were not recorded, and no much larger clone is one base off. A distance of 10 bases separates the germline ends of V and J, which lose 8 bases and 0 bases respectively. From the cysteine through the phenylalanine, the CDR3 covers 13 amino acids. Only the CDR3 part of the read is kept: 39 bases, read in frame from the first base. CDR1 MNHNS and CDR2 SASEGT were looked up in the germline V gene. The sample comes from a study of T cell repertoires in cytomegalovirus infection (dated by TCRdb to between 2017 and 2020). Turning to the overall study: Donor HLA type was relevant to the analysis, as public TCR beta signatures indicated carriage of CMV infection together with the matching HLA type. Results and caveats for the whole study, not just this receptor: Carriers of CMV infection plus the relevant HLA type were discriminated by the cumulative frequency of public TCR beta family members in the study cohort and in an independent roughly 370-donor cohort. The ex vivo response was dominated by HLA-C-restricted CMV-specific TCR beta clonotypes, and the single most frequent clonotype in two of eight donors was supplied by these HLA-C-restricted clonotypes.

The instrument was an Illumina HiSeq 1500. The public reads were reprocessed in TCRdb via fastp at Q25 and MiXCR, keeping in-frame beta chains. Every distinct CDR3 protein forms one entry, paired with its most common genes and DNA. In this sample the table shows 65,000 to 95,000 distinct CDR3 sequences, roughly 3.5% of which occur a single time. Over 4.5% of the sample is held by the ten biggest clonotypes. This clonotype was obtained from a human donor in good health (CMV status not recorded). Some clones in this sample may be carry-over from other donors' samples. The chain links TRBV6-1 with TRBJ1-1; no D gene call is confident. The sample comprised PBMCs. The nucleotides are TGTGCCAGCCGGGCAACTCTGAACACTGAAGCTTTCTTT. This encodes CASRATLNTEAFF.